A single sample is the source of the 24 T cell receptor beta chains below, sequenced in a study of spatial heterogeneity in lung cancer. Sample time point: blood at routine non-recurrence follow-up after resection. TCRdb passed the 5' RACE reads through MiXCR, listing each CDR3 protein once. The table lists approximately 93,000 distinct CDR3 sequences, roughly a fifth of them singletons. The material sequenced was PBMCs, taken at follow-up. These receptors were obtained from a male donor with early-stage non-small cell lung cancer.

A few counts support this clonotype. The chain carries TRBV7-2 and TRBJ2-1, with D possibly being TRBD2 (5 bases). Trimming removed 2 bases from V and 3 bases from J, with 8 bases in between. This CDR3 contains 14 residues. CDR1 is SGHTA, CDR2 FQGNSA, per germline. The DNA for the CDR3 is TGTGCCAGCAGCTTACGTCGGGACTACAATGAGCAGTTCTTC. Amino acids: CASSLRRDYNEQFF.

This clonotype has a handful of counts. The chain is built from TRBV11-2 and TRBJ2-5; 8 bases are a match to TRBD1. Trimming removed 0 bases from V and 4 bases from J; junction bases left unmatched: 7. CDR3 length: 16 amino acids. Germline values: CDR1 SGHAT, CDR2 FQNNGV. The CDR3 coding sequence is TGTGCCAGCAGCTTAGATTCCAGGGGGCGCGCAGAGACCCAGTACTTC. This translates into CASSLDSRGRAETQYF.

The sample holds a few counts of this clonotype. The rearrangement links TRBV19 to TRBJ2-5, with 12 bases matching TRBD2. The junction had 4 bases not matched to a gene; V was cut back by 5 bases and J by 0 bases. Germline V gene data show CDR1 as LNHDA and CDR2 as SQIVND (reference sequence). The CDR3 spans 16 residues. The CDR3: CASSRTSGGYQETQYF. The CDR3, as DNA: TGTGCCAGTAGTCGCACTAGCGGGGGGTACCAAGAGACCCAGTACTTC.

The gene calls are TRBV5-6 and TRBJ2-7; 12 nucleotides line up with TRBD1. The V gene end was trimmed by 4 bases and the J gene end by 4 bases; junction bases not matched to a gene: 6. Per the germline V gene, CDR1 is SGHDT and CDR2 is YYEEEE. The CDR3 consists of 15 residues. CDR3 in amino acids: CASSAPGQGAYEQYF. The CDR3 nucleotides read TGTGCCAGCAGCGCTCCGGGACAGGGGGCGTACGAGCAGTACTTC.

This rearrangement joins TRBV29-1 to TRBJ2-1, with D unclear. CDR3 length equals 11 residues. Germline CDR1 is SQVTM and CDR2 is ANQGSEA. Trimming cost V 6 bases and J 7 bases, with 10 bases left between them. The CDR3 bases are TGCAGCGTCGGACGGAGTAATGAGCAGTTCTTC. This codes for CSVGRSNEQFF.

This clonotype was observed a handful of times. The V call is TRBV7-9, the J call TRBJ2-1; 7 positions agree with TRBD2. Germline V gives CDR1 SEHNR, CDR2 FQNEAQ (reference sequence). This CDR3 region has 14 residues. Trimming took 5 bases from V and 5 from J; bases not matched to a gene: 6. The CDR3 reads CASSTTSVNNEQFF. The CDR3 DNA reads as TGTGCCAGCAGCACCACTAGCGTCAACAATGAGCAGTTCTTC.

This clonotype showed up just a few times. The chain is built from TRBV24-1 and TRBJ2-3; D gene unclear. Trimming removed 1 base at V and 4 bases at J, with 5 bases between. This CDR3 is built from 13 residues. Per the germline V gene, CDR1 is KGHDR and CDR2 is SFDVKD. CDR3 in amino acids: CATSDFRPDTQYF. DNA of the CDR3: TGTGCCACCAGTGATTTCCGCCCAGATACGCAGTATTTT.

A few counts support this clonotype. The chain recombines TRBV20-1 with TRBJ2-7, with D perhaps TRBD1 (6 bases). The CDR3 contains 13 residues. Germline V CDR1 and CDR2: DFQATT, SNEGSKA (reference sequence). V was clipped by 4 bases and J by 2 bases, with 12 bases between them. CDR3 loop: CSANDRNPYEQYF. The DNA of the CDR3 is TGCAGTGCTAATGACAGGAACCCCTACGAGCAGTACTTC.

This clonotype was seen at least ten times. The chain joins TRBV24-1 to TRBJ2-1, with D maybe TRBD2 (5 bases). This CDR3 comprises 13 residues. V dropped 6 bases and J dropped 7 bases, with 12 bases sitting between them. Looked up from germline, CDR1 is KGHDR and CDR2 is SFDVKD. CDR3 coding DNA: TGTGCCACCAGTCCGCTAGGCGGGAATGAGCAGTTCTTC. Amino acids: CATSPLGGNEQFF.

This clonotype was detected a few times. The rearrangement uses TRBV30 and TRBJ1-3, with 9 bases that match TRBD1. The trim removed 6 bases at V and 7 bases at J, leaving 10 bases unmatched. The CDR3 is 14 residues long. Germline CDR1 is GTSNPN and CDR2 is SVGIG (reference sequence). For the CDR3, the DNA is TGTGCCTGTACACAGGGGGCTTTAATTAACACCATATATTTT. Its protein product is CACTQGALINTIYF.

This clonotype turned up a few times. The gene calls are TRBV4-2 and TRBJ1-1; D gene unclear. Germline assignment: CDR1 LGHNA and CDR2 YNFKEQ. The V gene lost 0 bases and the J gene lost 4 bases, with 18 bases spanning the gap. The CDR3 is 17 residues long. The CDR3 DNA sequence: TGTGCCAGCAGCCAAGATAGCCCCGCGGGGAGCGGCACTGAAGCTTTCTTT. Translating gives CASSQDSPAGSGTEAFF.

This clonotype was seen repeatedly, ten times or more. The chain employs TRBV2 and TRBJ1-1; the match to TRBD1 covers 7 bases. This CDR3 has 14 residues. Per the germline V gene, CDR1 is SNHLY and CDR2 is FYNNEI. V dropped 3 bases and J dropped 5; count of bases not matched to a gene: 6. Written as DNA, the CDR3 is TGTGCCAGCAGTGACGAACAGGGGCGTACTGAAGCTTTCTTT. Residues: CASSDEQGRTEAFF.

This clonotype was seen a few times. This chain links TRBV30 with TRBJ2-2, with D unclear. The CDR3 spans 14 residues. V lost 4 bases and J 7 bases, leaving 16 bases between the germline ends. Germline lookup yields CDR1 GTSNPN and CDR2 SVGIG (reference sequence). DNA for the CDR3: TGTGCCTGGAAACAGTCAAAGGAAATCGGGGAGCTGTTTTTT. Its translation: CAWKQSKEIGELFF.

For the CDR3, the DNA is TGTGCCAGCAGCCTTTCCGGGACGGCAACCGGGGAGCTGTTTTTT. It translates to CASSLSGTATGELFF. The V gene is TRBV11-3, the J gene TRBJ2-2; TRBD1 or TRBD2 may be the D gene (5 bases each). There are 15 residues in the CDR3. Per germline, CDR1 SGHNT and CDR2 YENEEA. The germline V and J ends were trimmed by 5 bases and 5 bases, with 15 bases remaining between them.

This clonotype was seen more than once but under ten times. The chain combines TRBV11-2 with TRBJ2-1, with D hard to call. The germline V gene encodes CDR1 SGHAT and CDR2 FQNNGV. This CDR3 contains 15 residues. Trimming cost V 0 bases and J 0 bases, with 6 bases left between them. DNA of the CDR3: TGTGCCAGCAGCTTAGAGGCGAACTCCTACAATGAGCAGTTCTTC. It specifies CASSLEANSYNEQFF.

This clonotype was found a few times. The V gene is TRBV3-1, the J gene TRBJ2-1, with D unresolved. V was cut by 3 bases and J by 5 bases, with 11 bases left in between. The CDR3 has 14 amino acids. CDR1 is LGHDT, CDR2 YNNKEL, per germline (reference sequence). The CDR3 is CASSHLGSDNEQFF. The DNA of the CDR3 is TGTGCCAGCAGCCACCTTGGTTCAGACAATGAGCAGTTCTTC.

The gene calls are TRBV29-1 and TRBJ2-7; D not certain. The CDR3 has 12 amino acids. Trimming took off 7 bases at V and 0 bases at J, with 10 bases between the two ends. The V gene's germline CDR1 is SQVTM and CDR2 ANQGSEA. CDR3: CSAAVSSYEQYF. CDR3 sequence (DNA): TGCAGCGCGGCGGTGAGCTCCTACGAGCAGTACTTC.

V and J are TRBV7-2 and TRBJ2-5; 7 bases match TRBD2. J lost 3 bases, V lost 2 bases, and 6 bases had no gene match. In germline, CDR1 is SGHTA, CDR2 FQGNSA. The CDR3 runs to 15 residues. The CDR3 sequence is CASSLTTSKKETQYF. The CDR3 bases are TGTGCCAGCAGCTTAACGACTAGCAAGAAAGAGACCCAGTACTTC.

V gene TRBV3-1 combines with J gene TRBJ2-5; tentative D call: TRBD2 (6 bases). V was shortened by 5 bases and J by 0 bases, with 13 bases between the two germline ends. CDR1 and CDR2 from the germline V gene are LGHDT and YNNKEL (reference sequence). CDR3 length equals 15 residues. CDR3 sequence reads: CASSVNGGNQETQYF. CDR3 in DNA: TGTGCCAGCAGCGTCAATGGGGGGAACCAAGAGACCCAGTACTTC.

The chain couples TRBV4-3 to TRBJ1-2; TRBD1 aligns across 8 bases. Germline-derived CDR1 and CDR2 are LGHNA and YSLEER. The CDR3 runs 14 residues. After removal of 5 bases from V and 6 bases from J, the junction contained 8 bases not matched to a gene. CDR3 sequence (DNA): TGCGCCAGCAGCTTTGACAGGGGTGTTGATGGCTACACCTTC. This codes for CASSFDRGVDGYTF.

This clonotype was seen only a few times. The chain combines TRBV12-3 or TRBV12-4 with TRBJ2-1; the D gene could be TRBD1 or TRBD2 (6 bases each). There are 13 residues in the CDR3. The V end lost 7 bases, the J end lost 10 bases, and 17 bases lay between the germline ends. The CDR3 coding sequence is TGTGCCAGCACCTCGATAACCGGGGGCGAGCAGTTCTTC. Encoded protein: CASTSITGGEQFF.

This clonotype was seen a few times. J is TRBJ2-3 and V is TRBV11-2, with D uncertain. The CDR3 covers 12 residues. The germline V gene encodes CDR1 SGHAT and CDR2 FQNNGV. V was clipped by 8 bases and J by 7 bases, with 13 bases between them. In DNA form, the CDR3 reads TGTGCCAGCGCCCCTCGAGGTAATACGCAGTATTTT. It codes for CASAPRGNTQYF.

This sequence joins TRBV5-1 and TRBJ2-5; D call uncertain. Germline values: CDR1 SGHRS, CDR2 YFSETQ. Trimming cost V 2 bases and J 2 bases, with 16 bases left between them. The CDR3 loop spans 16 amino acids. CDR3 sequence (DNA): TGCGCCAGCAGCTTTCGAAGGTCCGACCCACAAGAGACCCAGTACTTC. Protein sequence: CASSFRRSDPQETQYF.

In this sample, this clonotype turned up many times. J is TRBJ2-7 and V is TRBV20-1; 11 bases match TRBD2. V lost 3 bases to trimming and J lost 4 bases; unmatched junction nucleotides: 14. This CDR3 has 17 amino acids. Germline loops: CDR1 DFQATT, CDR2 SNEGSKA (reference sequence). CDR3 coding DNA: TGCAGTGCTAGGGCCCGCGGTAGCGGGAGGGCCTCTTACGAGCAGTACTTC. This translates into CSARARGSGRASYEQYF.